This T cell receptor (beta chain) derives from a study of T cells in Graves' hyperthyroidism and ophthalmopathy. General study findings and limits: The majority of expanded thyroid clonotypes above 0.001 also appeared in blood. A model built on 13 V-J features separated ophthalmopathy from stable hyperthyroidism.

The source material, RNA transcripts, was used to amplify TCR beta CDR3 regions. The TCR CDR3 first-round RT-PCR relied on the HTBI primer set. TCRdb processed the multiplex PCR reads anew with MiXCR; each CDR3 protein has one entry. The sample contains hundreds of thousands of distinct CDR3 sequences, 25% of which appear only once. There are many counts of this clonotype. Its cognate antigen is unknown. Exclusion of a patient resulted from uncontrolled infection, other autoimmune disease, pregnancy or lactation. Diagnoses used clinical symptoms, serum thyroxine and TRAb, thyroid ultrasound and orbital computed tomography. CDR1 SEHNR and CDR2 FQNEAQ come from the germline V gene (reference sequence). V lost 2 bases and J lost 6; bases outside the gene matches: 7. CDR3 length: 15 amino acids.

Sample: blood. The chain links TRBV7-9 to TRBJ2-3; the match to TRBD2 covers 8 bases. This receptor was obtained from a man aged 45-65 years with Graves' hyperthyroidism. Here the CDR3 reads CASSLYGRANDTQYF. Written as DNA, the CDR3 is TGTGCCAGCAGCTTATACGGGAGGGCCAATGATACGCAGTATTTT.